The 2 T cell receptor beta chains below all came from one sample that was sequenced in a study of T-cell memory formation after mild COVID-19. Via MiXCR, TCRdb re-called the 5' RACE reads, giving one row per CDR3 protein. The repertoire includes about 430,000 distinct CDR3 sequences, 20% to 25% of them detected once, and 8.8% sits in the top ten. Sequencing was performed on PBMCs or a T cell subset sorted from them (not recorded which). These receptors all stem from an adult woman who had mild COVID-19 (a few samples of this study predate the infection). Cell type and time point are not known.

This clonotype was counted a few times. The rearrangement joins TRBV5-5 to TRBJ1-5; D remains unclear. Germline V lookup: CDR1 SGHKS, CDR2 YYEKEE (reference sequence). The CDR3 totals 14 residues. Trimming took 2 bases from V and 7 from J, leaving 13 bases between them. The CDR3 here is CASSLEAGGQPQHF. Written as DNA, the CDR3 is TGTGCCAGCAGCTTAGAGGCAGGTGGGCAGCCCCAGCATTTT.

This clonotype was found a few times. The chain joins TRBV5-1 to TRBJ2-5; the D gene is possibly TRBD1 (5 bases). The CDR3 consists of 14 residues. Germline V gives CDR1 SGHRS, CDR2 YFSETQ. V lost 3 bases to trimming and J lost 5 bases, with 14 bases between them. CDR3 in DNA: TGCGCCAGCAGCTCCAACCTCAACAGGGAGACCCAGTACTTC. Encoded protein: CASSSNLNRETQYF.